Listed here are 13 T cell receptor beta chains from one sample, sequenced in a study of shared clonotypes between healthy human individuals. Clones were read by immunoSEQ multiplex PCR, and TCRdb kept only the in-frame ones, dropping some. The profile covers roughly 720,000 clones, with 90% appearing a single time and roughly 36% taken by the ten largest. The sample comprised memory CD8+ T cells from PBMCs. Subset indicated: CD45RO+ cells pooled with CCR7-negative TemRA cells. The receptors come from a man aged 18 to 29 in good health. Some clones in this sample may be carry-over from other donors' samples.

The gene calls are TRBV15 and TRBJ2-7; the D gene is possibly TRBD2 (6 bases). The ends were cut back, 0 bases at V and 3 bases at J, with 15 bases in the middle. The V gene's germline CDR1 is LNHNV and CDR2 YYDKDF (reference sequence). CDR3 length: 16 amino acids. CDR3 in amino acids: CATSRDQEGPFYEQYF. The CDR3 DNA follows: TGTGCCACCAGCAGAGATCAGGAGGGGCCGTTCTACGAGCAGTACTTC.

The J gene is TRBJ1-1, the V gene TRBV6-6; 7 nucleotides line up with TRBD1. This CDR3 region has 14 residues. V shed 7 bases and J 1 base; nucleotides not matched to a gene: 6. Germline V gene sequence: CDR1 MNHNY, CDR2 SVGAGI (reference sequence). The CDR3 reads CASTLTGWNTEAFF. In DNA, the CDR3 is TGTGCCAGCACCCTGACAGGGTGGAACACTGAAGCTTTCTTT.

V and J are TRBV7-9 and TRBJ2-5; D might be TRBD1 (6 bases). The length of the CDR3 is 15 residues. Trimming removed 0 bases from V and 5 bases from J, with 13 bases in between. Looked up from germline, CDR1 is SEHNR and CDR2 is FQNEAQ (reference sequence). The CDR3 loop is CASSLASRGGETQYF. DNA for the CDR3: TGTGCCAGCAGCTTAGCGTCCAGGGGCGGGGAGACCCAGTACTTC.

The chain joins TRBV7-9 to TRBJ2-7; D is ambiguous. The CDR3 spans 11 residues. Germline V gene sequence: CDR1 SEHNR, CDR2 FQNEAQ (reference sequence). Trimming cost V 8 bases and J 4 bases, with 9 bases left between them. The CDR3 coding sequence is TGTGCCAGCGGCGAATATTACGAGCAGTACTTC. Its translation: CASGEYYEQYF.

The chain uses TRBV27 and TRBJ1-1; D might be TRBD1 (5 bases). Trimming left V 2 bases short and J 3 bases short, with 22 bases between. The germline V gene has CDR1 MNHEY and CDR2 SMNVEV (reference sequence). The length of the CDR3 is 18 residues. The CDR3 sequence: CASSLKIGLGAKDTEAFF. The DNA for the CDR3 is TGTGCCAGCAGTTTAAAAATCGGGCTTGGGGCGAAAGACACTGAAGCTTTCTTT.

The rearrangement joins TRBV15 to TRBJ2-1; TRBD2 matches at 10 bases. Germline trimming cut 3 bases from V and 9 bases from J; bases unmatched to any gene: 17. Germline V gene lookup returns CDR1 LNHNV and CDR2 YYDKDF (reference sequence). The CDR3 sequence is 18 residues long. CDR3 sequence: CATSREFWASGRWAEQFF. The CDR3, as DNA: TGTGCCACCAGCAGGGAATTCTGGGCTAGCGGGAGATGGGCTGAGCAGTTCTTC.

This clone was observed once. This chain uses TRBV27 with TRBJ2-1; D not certain. This CDR3 region has 15 residues. Germline V gives CDR1 MNHEY, CDR2 SMNVEV (reference sequence). The V end lost 3 bases, the J end lost 4 bases, and 13 bases lay between the germline ends. CDR3 loop: CASSFPPFGYNEQFF. The CDR3 DNA sequence: TGTGCCAGCAGTTTCCCGCCCTTCGGGTACAATGAGCAGTTCTTC.

J is TRBJ2-4 and V is TRBV11-2; TRBD1 is a possible D gene (6 bases). V gave up 5 bases and J gave up 0 bases, with 11 bases separating them. The CDR3 loop spans 15 amino acids. Germline V CDR1 and CDR2: SGHAT, FQNNGV. DNA of the CDR3: TGTGCCAGCAGCCCAGGGGTCTTAGCCAAAAACATTCAGTACTTC. Encoded protein: CASSPGVLAKNIQYF.

The CDR3 DNA is TGCGCCAGCAGCCTCCCTAGCGGGCCTAGCACAGATACGCAGTATTTT. Encoded protein: CASSLPSGPSTDTQYF. The chain employs TRBV5-1 and TRBJ2-3; 8 bases match TRBD2. This CDR3 region has 16 residues. J was trimmed by 0 bases and V by 4 bases; bases with no gene match: 7. Germline V lookup: CDR1 SGHRS, CDR2 YFSETQ.

This rearrangement joins TRBV9 to TRBJ1-2, with D hard to call. The CDR3 contains 15 residues. The V gene lost 3 bases and the J gene lost 5 bases, with 17 bases spanning the gap. Germline CDR1 reads SGDLS; CDR2 reads YYNGEE. CDR3: CASSAPPSGLYGYTF. The CDR3 DNA reads TGTGCCAGCAGCGCCCCCCCCTCTGGGCTTTATGGCTACACCTTC.

The rearrangement links TRBV27 to TRBJ2-7; D is uncertain. CDR1 and CDR2 (germline): MNHEY, SMNVEV (reference sequence). Trimming took off 5 bases at V and 0 bases at J, with 14 bases between the two ends. There are 15 residues in the CDR3. The CDR3 DNA reads as TGTGCCAGCAGTCTTACGACCCGAATCTCCTACGAGCAGTACTTC. Translating it yields CASSLTTRISYEQYF.

The chain employs TRBV7-2 and TRBJ2-7; TRBD1 matches 9 bases. Trimming cost V 5 bases and J 8 bases; bases outside gene matches: 13. The CDR3 has 15 residues. CDR1 SGHTA and CDR2 FQGNSA come from the germline V gene. The CDR3 spells CASSDRDRETSQQYF. Here the CDR3 DNA reads TGTGCCAGCAGCGACCGGGACAGGGAAACGTCACAGCAGTACTTC.

The J gene is TRBJ2-1, the V gene TRBV9, with D uncertain. V was shortened by 0 bases and J by 8 bases, with 6 bases between the two germline ends. The length of the CDR3 is 12 residues. Germline CDR1 SGDLS, CDR2 YYNGEE. The CDR3 DNA reads TGTGCCAGCAGCGTAGTCCAACATGAGCAGTTCTTC. It translates to CASSVVQHEQFF. The variable domain in full, completed from reference TRBV9 and TRBJ2-1, reads DSGVTQTPKHLITATGQRVTLRCSPRSGDLSVYWYQQSLDQGLQFLIQYYNGEERAKGNILERFSAQQFPDLHSELNLSSLELGDSALYFCASSVVQHEQFFGPGTRLTVL.